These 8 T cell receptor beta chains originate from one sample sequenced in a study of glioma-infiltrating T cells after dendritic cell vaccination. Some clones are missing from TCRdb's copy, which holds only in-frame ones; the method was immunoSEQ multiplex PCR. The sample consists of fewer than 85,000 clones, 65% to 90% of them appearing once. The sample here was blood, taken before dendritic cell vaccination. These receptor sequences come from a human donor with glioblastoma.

The CDR3 DNA reads as TGTGCCAGCAGGGCCGGGACAGGGGAATTCACCGGGGAGCTGTTTTTT. Translating it yields CASRAGTGEFTGELFF. This chain connects TRBV27 to TRBJ2-2, with 10 bases that match TRBD1. The CDR3 extends over 16 amino acids. Trimming removed 6 bases from V and 4 bases from J; junction bases left unmatched: 8. Germline values: CDR1 MNHEY, CDR2 SMNVEV (reference sequence).

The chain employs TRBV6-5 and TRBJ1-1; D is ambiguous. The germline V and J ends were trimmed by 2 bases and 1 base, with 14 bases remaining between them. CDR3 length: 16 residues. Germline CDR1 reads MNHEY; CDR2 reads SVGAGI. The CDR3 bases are TGTGCCAGCAGTTACAGGGAGGGCAGGCCGAACACTGAAGCTTTCTTT. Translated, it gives CASSYREGRPNTEAFF.

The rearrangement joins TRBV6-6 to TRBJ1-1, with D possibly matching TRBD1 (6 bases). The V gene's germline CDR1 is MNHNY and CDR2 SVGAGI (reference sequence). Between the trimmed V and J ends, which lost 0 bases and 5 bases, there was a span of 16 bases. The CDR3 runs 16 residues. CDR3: CASSYSPTGDGTEAFF. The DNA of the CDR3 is TGTGCCAGCAGTTACTCCCCGACAGGTGACGGGACTGAAGCTTTCTTT.

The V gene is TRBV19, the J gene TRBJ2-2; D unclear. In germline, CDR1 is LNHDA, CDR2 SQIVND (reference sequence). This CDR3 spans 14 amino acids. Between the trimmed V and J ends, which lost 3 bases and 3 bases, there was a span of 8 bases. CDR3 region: CASSMIEYTGELFF. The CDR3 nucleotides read TGTGCCAGTAGTATGATTGAGTACACCGGGGAGCTGTTTTTT.

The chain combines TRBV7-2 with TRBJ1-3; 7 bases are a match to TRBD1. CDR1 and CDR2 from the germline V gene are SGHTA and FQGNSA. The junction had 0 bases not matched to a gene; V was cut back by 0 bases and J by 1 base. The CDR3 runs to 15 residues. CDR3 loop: CASSLARGSGNTIYF. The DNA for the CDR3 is TGTGCCAGCAGCTTAGCCAGGGGGTCTGGAAACACCATATATTTT.

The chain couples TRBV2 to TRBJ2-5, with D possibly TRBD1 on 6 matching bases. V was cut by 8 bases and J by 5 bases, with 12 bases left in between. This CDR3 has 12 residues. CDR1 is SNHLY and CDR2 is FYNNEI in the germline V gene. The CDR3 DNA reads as TGTGCCAGCGGGGGCAATTTCGAGACCCAGTACTTC. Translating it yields CASGGNFETQYF.

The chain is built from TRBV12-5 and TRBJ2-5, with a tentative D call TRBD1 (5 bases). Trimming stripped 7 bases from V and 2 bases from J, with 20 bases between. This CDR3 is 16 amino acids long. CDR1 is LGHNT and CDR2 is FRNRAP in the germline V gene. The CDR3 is CASAFGPGIFQETQYF. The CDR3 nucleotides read TGTGCTAGTGCCTTTGGTCCAGGGATTTTTCAAGAGACCCAGTACTTC.

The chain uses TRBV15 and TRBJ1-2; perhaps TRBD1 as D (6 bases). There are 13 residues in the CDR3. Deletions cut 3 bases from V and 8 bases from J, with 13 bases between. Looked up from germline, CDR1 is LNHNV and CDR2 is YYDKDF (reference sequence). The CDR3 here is CATSRDRDIGYTF. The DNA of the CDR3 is TGTGCCACCAGCAGGGACCGGGACATCGGCTACACCTTC. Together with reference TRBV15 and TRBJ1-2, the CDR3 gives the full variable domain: DAMVIQNPRYQVTQFGKPVTLSCSQTLNHNVMYWYQQKSSQAPKLLFHYYDKDFNNEADTPDNFQSRRPNTSFCFLDIRSPGLGDTAMYLCATSRDRDIGYTFGSGTRLTVV.